This TCR beta chain was sequenced during a study of blood T cell repertoires in COVID-19. Study overall: T cells, B-cell-depleted T cells, or PBMCs supplied cDNA or gDNA.

The germline V and J ends were trimmed by 1 base and 2 bases, with 11 bases remaining between them. CDR3 size: 15 residues. Germline V gene data show CDR1 as LGHNA and CDR2 as YNFKEQ. Original methodology: The authors estimated nucleated cell counts from reference gene primer amplification. Sequenced by immunoSEQ multiplex PCR; TCRdb stores in-frame clones only, minus some. V and J calls and clone size are copied from that table; D and trimming were computed from the DNA. This table holds roughly 500,000 clones, 89% found once. The sequenced sample was peripheral blood. The sequence derives from a young man with COVID-19, enrolled during active disease. This chain joins TRBV4-2 and TRBJ2-5; D is perhaps TRBD2 (6 bases). The DNA for the CDR3 is TGTGCCAGCAGCCAAGCGGGACTGGGACAAGAGACCCAGTACTTC. Its translation: CASSQAGLGQETQYF.